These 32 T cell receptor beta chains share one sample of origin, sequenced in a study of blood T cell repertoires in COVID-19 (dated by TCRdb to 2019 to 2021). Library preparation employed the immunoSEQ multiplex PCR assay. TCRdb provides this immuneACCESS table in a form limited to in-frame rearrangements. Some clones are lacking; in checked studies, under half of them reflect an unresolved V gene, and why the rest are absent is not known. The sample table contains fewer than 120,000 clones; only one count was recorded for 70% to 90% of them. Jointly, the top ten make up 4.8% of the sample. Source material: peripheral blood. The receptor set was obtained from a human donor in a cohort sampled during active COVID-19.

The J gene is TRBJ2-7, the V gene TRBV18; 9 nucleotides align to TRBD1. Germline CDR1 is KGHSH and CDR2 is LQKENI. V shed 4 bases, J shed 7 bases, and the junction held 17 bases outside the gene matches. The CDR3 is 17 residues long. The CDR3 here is CASSRTIPGQGSGEQYF. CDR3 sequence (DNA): TGTGCCAGCTCACGAACAATTCCGGGACAGGGATCGGGTGAGCAGTACTTC.

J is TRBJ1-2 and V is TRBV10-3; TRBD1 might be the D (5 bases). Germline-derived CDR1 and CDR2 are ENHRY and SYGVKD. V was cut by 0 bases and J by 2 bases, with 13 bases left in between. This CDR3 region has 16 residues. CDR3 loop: CAISESTGARNYGYTF. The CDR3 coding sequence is TGTGCCATCAGTGAGTCGACTGGGGCGCGGAACTATGGCTACACCTTC.

CDR3 in amino acids: CASSQDRARDYEQYF. CDR3 DNA: TGTGCCAGCAGCCAAGATAGGGCTCGGGACTACGAGCAGTACTTC. The chain employs TRBV4-2 and TRBJ2-7; tentative D call: TRBD2 (5 bases). The V gene's germline CDR1 is LGHNA and CDR2 YNFKEQ. There are 15 residues in the CDR3. Trimming took 0 bases from V and 3 from J, leaving 12 bases between them.

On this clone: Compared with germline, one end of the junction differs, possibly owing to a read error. The CDR3 region is CASSPRQLSNFGYTF. CDR3 coding DNA: TGTGCCAGCAGCCCACGACAGCTCTCCAACTTTGGCTACACCTTC. The chain links TRBV14 to TRBJ1-2; D is perhaps TRBD1 (5 bases). The CDR3 consists of 15 residues. CDR1 and CDR2 (germline): SGHDN, FVKESK.

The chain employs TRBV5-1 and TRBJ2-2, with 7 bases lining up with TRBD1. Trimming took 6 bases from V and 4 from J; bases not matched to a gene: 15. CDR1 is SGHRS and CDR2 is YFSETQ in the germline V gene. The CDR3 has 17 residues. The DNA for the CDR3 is TGCGCCAGCACCTCGTTTGTTGGGGCAGGGGGCACCGGGGAGCTGTTTTTT. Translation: CASTSFVGAGGTGELFF. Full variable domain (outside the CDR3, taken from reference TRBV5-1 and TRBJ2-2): KAGVTQTPRYLIKTRGQQVTLSCSPISGHRSVSWYQQTPGQGLQFLFEYFSETQRNKGNFPGRFSGRQFSNSRSEMNVSTLELGDSALYLCASTSFVGAGGTGELFFGEGSRLTVL.

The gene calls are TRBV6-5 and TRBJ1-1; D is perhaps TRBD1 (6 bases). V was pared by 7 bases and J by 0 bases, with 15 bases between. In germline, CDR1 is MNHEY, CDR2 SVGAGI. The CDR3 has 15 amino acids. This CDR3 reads CASISTGTLNTEAFF. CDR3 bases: TGTGCCAGCATATCGACCGGGACACTGAACACTGAAGCTTTCTTT.

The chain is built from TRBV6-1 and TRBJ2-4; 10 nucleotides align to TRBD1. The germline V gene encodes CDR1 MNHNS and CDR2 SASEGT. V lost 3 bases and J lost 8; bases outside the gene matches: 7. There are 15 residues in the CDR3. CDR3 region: CASSERDRGRDIQYF. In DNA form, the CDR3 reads TGTGCCAGCAGTGAGCGGGACAGGGGAAGGGACATTCAGTACTTC.

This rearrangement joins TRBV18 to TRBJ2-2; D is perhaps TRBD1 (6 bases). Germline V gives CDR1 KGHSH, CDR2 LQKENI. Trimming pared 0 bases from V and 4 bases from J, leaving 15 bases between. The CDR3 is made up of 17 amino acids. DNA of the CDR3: TGTGCCAGCTCACCACCGGGGCAGGGGTCGGCCACCGGGGAGCTGTTTTTT. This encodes CASSPPGQGSATGELFF. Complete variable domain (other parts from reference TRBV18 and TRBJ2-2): NAGVMQNPRHLVRRRGQEARLRCSPMKGHSHVYWYRQLPEEGLKFMVYLQKENIIDESGMPKERFSAEFPKEGPSILRIQQVVRGDSAAYFCASSPPGQGSATGELFFGEGSRLTVL.

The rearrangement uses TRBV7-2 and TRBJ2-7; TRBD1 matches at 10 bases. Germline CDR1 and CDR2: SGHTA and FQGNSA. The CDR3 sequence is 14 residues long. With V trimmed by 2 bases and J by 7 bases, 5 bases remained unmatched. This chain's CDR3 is CASSLRQGAGEQYF. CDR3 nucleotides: TGTGCCAGCAGCTTACGACAGGGGGCGGGAGAGCAGTACTTC.

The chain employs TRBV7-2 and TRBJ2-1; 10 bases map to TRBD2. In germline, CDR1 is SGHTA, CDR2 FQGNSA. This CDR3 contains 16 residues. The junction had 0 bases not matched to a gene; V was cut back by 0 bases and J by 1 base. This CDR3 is CASSLALAGSYNEQFF. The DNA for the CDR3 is TGTGCCAGCAGCTTAGCACTAGCGGGGTCCTACAATGAGCAGTTCTTC.

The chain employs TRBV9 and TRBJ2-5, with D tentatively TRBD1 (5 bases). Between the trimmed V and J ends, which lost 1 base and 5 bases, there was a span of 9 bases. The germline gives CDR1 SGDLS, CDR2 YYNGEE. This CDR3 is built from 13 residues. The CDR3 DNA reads TGTGCCAGCAGCGTACAGGGATTGGAGACCCAGTACTTC. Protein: CASSVQGLETQYF.

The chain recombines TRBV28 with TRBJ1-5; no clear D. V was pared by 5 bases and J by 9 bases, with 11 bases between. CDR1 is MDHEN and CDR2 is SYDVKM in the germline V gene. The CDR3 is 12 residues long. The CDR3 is CASSPSDRPQHF. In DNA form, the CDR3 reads TGTGCCAGCAGTCCATCAGATCGGCCCCAGCATTTT.

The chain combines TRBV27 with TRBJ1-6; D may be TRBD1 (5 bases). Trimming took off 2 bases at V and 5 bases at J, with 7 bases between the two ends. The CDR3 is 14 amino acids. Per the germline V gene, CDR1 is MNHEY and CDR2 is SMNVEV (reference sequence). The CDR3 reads CASSLGGNNSPLHF. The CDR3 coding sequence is TGTGCCAGCAGTTTAGGGGGGAATAATTCACCCCTCCACTTT.

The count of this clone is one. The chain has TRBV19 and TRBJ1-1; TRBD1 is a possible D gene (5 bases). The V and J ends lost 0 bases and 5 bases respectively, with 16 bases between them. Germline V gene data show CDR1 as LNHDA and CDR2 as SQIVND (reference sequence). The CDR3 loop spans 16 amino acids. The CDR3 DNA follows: TGTGCCAGTAGTATAGATCTAAGGGGATCGACTACTGAAGCTTTCTTT. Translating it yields CASSIDLRGSTTEAFF.

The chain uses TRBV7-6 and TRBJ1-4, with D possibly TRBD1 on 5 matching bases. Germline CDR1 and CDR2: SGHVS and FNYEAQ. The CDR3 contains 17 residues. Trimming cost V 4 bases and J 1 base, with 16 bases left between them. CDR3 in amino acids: CASSSRGGARTNEKLFF. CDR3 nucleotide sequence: TGTGCCAGCAGCTCCCGAGGAGGGGCCAGAACTAATGAAAAACTGTTTTTT.

The chain's CDR3 is CASSVDPEDTEAFF. Here the CDR3 DNA reads TGTGCCAGCAGCGTAGACCCCGAGGACACTGAAGCTTTCTTT. The chain couples TRBV9 to TRBJ1-1; D uncertain. Germline-derived CDR1 and CDR2 are SGDLS and YYNGEE. CDR3 size: 14 residues. V gave up 0 bases and J gave up 3 bases, with 9 bases separating them.

CDR3 bases: TGTGCCAGCAGTTTAGCCTCAGTGCAGACCCAGTACTTC. This codes for CASSLASVQTQYF. The V gene is TRBV28, the J gene TRBJ2-5; no definite D call. Germline CDR1 MDHEN, CDR2 SYDVKM. The CDR3 has 13 residues. V shed 2 bases and J shed 6 bases, with 10 bases lying between them. The full variable domain, rest sourced from reference TRBV28 and TRBJ2-5, is DVKVTQSSRYLVKRTGEKVFLECVQDMDHENMFWYRQDPGLGLRLIYFSYDVKMKEKGDIPEGYSVSREKKERFSLILESASTNQTSMYLCASSLASVQTQYFGPGTRLLVL.

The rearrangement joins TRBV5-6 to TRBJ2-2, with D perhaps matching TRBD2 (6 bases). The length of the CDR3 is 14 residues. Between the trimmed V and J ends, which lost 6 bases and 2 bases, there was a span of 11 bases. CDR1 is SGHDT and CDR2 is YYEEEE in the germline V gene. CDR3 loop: CASTEGTNTGELFF. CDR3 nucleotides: TGTGCCAGCACGGAGGGGACCAACACCGGGGAGCTGTTTTTT.

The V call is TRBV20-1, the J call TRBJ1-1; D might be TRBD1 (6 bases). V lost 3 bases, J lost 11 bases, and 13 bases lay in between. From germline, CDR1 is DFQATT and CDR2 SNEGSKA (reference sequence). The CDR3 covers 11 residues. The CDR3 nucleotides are TGCAGTGCTAGCAGCACAGGGTTCGCTTTCTTT. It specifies CSASSTGFAFF.

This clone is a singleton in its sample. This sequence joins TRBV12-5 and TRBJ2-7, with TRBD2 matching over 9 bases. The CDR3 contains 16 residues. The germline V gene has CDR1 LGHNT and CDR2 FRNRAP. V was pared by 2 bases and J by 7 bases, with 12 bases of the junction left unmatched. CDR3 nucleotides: TGTGCTAGTGGTTTGTCTGTTTGGACTAGCGTGCAAGAGCAGTACTTC. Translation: CASGLSVWTSVQEQYF. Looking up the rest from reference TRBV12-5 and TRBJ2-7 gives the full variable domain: DARVTQTPRHKVTEMGQEVTMRCQPILGHNTVFWYRQTMMQGLELLAYFRNRAPLDDSGMPKDRFSAEMPDATLATLKIQPSEPRDSAVYFCASGLSVWTSVQEQYFGPGTRLTVT.

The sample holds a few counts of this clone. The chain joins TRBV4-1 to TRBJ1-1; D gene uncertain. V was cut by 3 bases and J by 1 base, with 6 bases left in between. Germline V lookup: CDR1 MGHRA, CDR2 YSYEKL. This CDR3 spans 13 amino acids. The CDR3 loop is CASSHPRNTEAFF. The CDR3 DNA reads TGCGCCAGCAGCCACCCCCGGAACACTGAAGCTTTCTTT.

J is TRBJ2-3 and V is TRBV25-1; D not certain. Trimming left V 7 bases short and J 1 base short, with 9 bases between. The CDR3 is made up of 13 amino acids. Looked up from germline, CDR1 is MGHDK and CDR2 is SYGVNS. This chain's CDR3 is CASKSTGTDTQYF. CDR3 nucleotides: TGTGCCAGCAAAAGTACGGGCACAGATACGCAGTATTTT.

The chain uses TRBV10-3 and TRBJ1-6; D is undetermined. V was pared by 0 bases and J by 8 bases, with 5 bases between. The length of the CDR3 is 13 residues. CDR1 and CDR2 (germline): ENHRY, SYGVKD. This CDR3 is CAISESADSPLHF. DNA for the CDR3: TGTGCCATCAGTGAGTCGGCGGATTCACCCCTCCACTTT.

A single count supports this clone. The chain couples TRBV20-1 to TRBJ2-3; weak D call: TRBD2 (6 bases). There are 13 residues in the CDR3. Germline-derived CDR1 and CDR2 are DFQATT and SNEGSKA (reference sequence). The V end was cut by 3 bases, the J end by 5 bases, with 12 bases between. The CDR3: CSASSQAGDTQYF. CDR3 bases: TGCAGTGCTAGTAGTCAAGCGGGAGATACGCAGTATTTT.

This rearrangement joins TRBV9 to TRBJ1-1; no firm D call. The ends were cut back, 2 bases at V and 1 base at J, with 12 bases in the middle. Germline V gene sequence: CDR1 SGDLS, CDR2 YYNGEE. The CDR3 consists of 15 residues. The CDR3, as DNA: TGTGCCAGCAGCGTGGGGATAGGGAGGAACACTGAAGCTTTCTTT. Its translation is CASSVGIGRNTEAFF.

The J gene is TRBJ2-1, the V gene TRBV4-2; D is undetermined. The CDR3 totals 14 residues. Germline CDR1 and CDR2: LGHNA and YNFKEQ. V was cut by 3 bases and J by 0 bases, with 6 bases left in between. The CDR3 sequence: CASSQSGSYNEQFF. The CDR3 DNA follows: TGTGCCAGCAGCCAGTCGGGCTCCTACAATGAGCAGTTCTTC.

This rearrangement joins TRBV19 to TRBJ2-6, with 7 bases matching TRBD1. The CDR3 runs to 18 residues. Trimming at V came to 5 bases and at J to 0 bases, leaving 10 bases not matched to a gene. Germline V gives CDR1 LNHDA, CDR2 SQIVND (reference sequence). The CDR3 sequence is CASSVYRDRPSGANVLTF. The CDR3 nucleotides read TGTGCCAGTAGTGTATACCGGGACAGACCCTCTGGGGCCAACGTCCTGACTTTC.

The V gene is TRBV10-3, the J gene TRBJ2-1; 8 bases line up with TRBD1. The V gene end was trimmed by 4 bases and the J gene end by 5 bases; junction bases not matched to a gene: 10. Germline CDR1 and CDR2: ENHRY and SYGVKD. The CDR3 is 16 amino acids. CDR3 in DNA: TGTGCCATCAGTGGGGGGGCAGGGGGCCCCCACAATGAGCAGTTCTTC. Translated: CAISGGAGGPHNEQFF.

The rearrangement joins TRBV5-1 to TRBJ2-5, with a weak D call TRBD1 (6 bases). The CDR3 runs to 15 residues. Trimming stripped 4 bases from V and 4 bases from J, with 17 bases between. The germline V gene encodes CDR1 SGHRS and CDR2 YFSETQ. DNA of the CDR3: TGCGCCAGCAGCCTACAAGACGGGACATCAGAGACCCAGTACTTC. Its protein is CASSLQDGTSETQYF.

The CDR3 here is CATSGPGESTEAFF. CDR3 nucleotide sequence: TGTGCCACCTCGGGCCCGGGGGAAAGCACTGAAGCTTTCTTT. V usage is TRBV10-3 and J usage is TRBJ1-1; possibly TRBD1 for D (5 bases). V lost 10 bases to trimming and J lost 4 bases, with 19 bases between them. Germline V gives CDR1 ENHRY, CDR2 SYGVKD. The CDR3 covers 14 residues.

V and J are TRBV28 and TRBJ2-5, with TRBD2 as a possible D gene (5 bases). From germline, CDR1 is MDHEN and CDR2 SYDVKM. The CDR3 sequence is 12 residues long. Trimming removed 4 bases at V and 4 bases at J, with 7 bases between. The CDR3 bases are TGTGCCAGCAGTTCAGGAGGAGAGACCCAGTACTTC. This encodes CASSSGGETQYF. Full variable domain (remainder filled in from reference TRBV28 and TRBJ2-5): DVKVTQSSRYLVKRTGEKVFLECVQDMDHENMFWYRQDPGLGLRLIYFSYDVKMKEKGDIPEGYSVSREKKERFSLILESASTNQTSMYLCASSSGGETQYFGPGTRLLVL.

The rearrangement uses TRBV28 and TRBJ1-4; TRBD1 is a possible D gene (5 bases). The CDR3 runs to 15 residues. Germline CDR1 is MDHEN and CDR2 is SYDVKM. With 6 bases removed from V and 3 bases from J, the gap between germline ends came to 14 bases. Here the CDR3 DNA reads TGTGCCAGCAGCCCGGCCGCAGGGTCTAATGAAAAACTGTTTTTT. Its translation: CASSPAAGSNEKLFF.